One and the same sample provided the 14 T cell receptor beta chains below, sequenced in a study of technical replicates of blood from several donors. Only in-frame clones appear in the TCRdb table, and some are missing; sequencing was by immunoSEQ multiplex PCR. The sample lists tens of thousands of clones, roughly 98% occurring once. The sample consisted of T cells isolated from PBMCs. The receptor set was obtained from a human donor in good health.

This chain connects TRBV1 to TRBJ1-2. TRBV1 is deemed a pseudogene. This CDR3 has 15 residues. CDR3 nucleotides: TGCACCAGCAGCCCACACCGGACGGAGCAGCGGGGCTACACCTTC. Its protein is CTSSPHRTEQRGYTF.

The chain links TRBV10-3 to TRBJ1-1, with TRBD1 as a possible D gene (5 bases). CDR3 size: 14 residues. CDR1 is ENHRY and CDR2 is SYGVKD in the germline V gene. Trimming pared 8 bases from V and 5 bases from J, leaving 18 bases between. CDR3 coding DNA: TGTGCCATCGGACCAAAGGGGCCCACTACTGAAGCTTTCTTT. Translating gives CAIGPKGPTTEAFF.

This clone has just one count. The rearrangement links TRBV19 to TRBJ1-2, with D hard to call. V gave up 9 bases and J gave up 4 bases, with 6 bases separating them. This CDR3 comprises 10 residues. Germline CDR1 is LNHDA and CDR2 is SQIVND (reference sequence). CDR3 DNA sequence: TGTGCCAGCTCTCCCTATGGCTACACCTTC. Translating gives CASSPYGYTF.

This chain uses TRBV5-6 with TRBJ2-2; D not certain. The CDR3 is made up of 14 amino acids. CDR1 is SGHDT, CDR2 YYEEEE, per germline. The V end lost 1 base, the J end lost 6 bases, and 10 bases lay between the germline ends. The CDR3 loop reads CASSLLSAPGELFF. As DNA, the CDR3 is TGTGCCAGCAGCTTGCTATCCGCACCCGGGGAGCTGTTTTTT.

V gene TRBV13 combines with J gene TRBJ2-7; a possible D gene is TRBD1 (5 bases). This CDR3 has 16 amino acids. Trimming left V 5 bases short and J 3 bases short, with 20 bases between. CDR1 PRHDT and CDR2 FYEKMQ come from the germline V gene (reference sequence). Written as DNA, the CDR3 is TGTGCCAGCAGCCAAAGACCGAAAGGGGAAAACTACGAGCAGTACTTC. Protein product: CASSQRPKGENYEQYF.

This chain links TRBV29-1 with TRBJ2-5; 10 bases agree with TRBD1. Germline loops: CDR1 SQVTM, CDR2 ANQGSEA. V dropped 4 bases and J dropped 5; count of bases not matched to a gene: 16. The CDR3 contains 17 residues. CDR3: CSVVSGPGTGDLETQYF. DNA of the CDR3: TGCAGCGTTGTGTCTGGTCCTGGGACAGGGGATTTGGAGACCCAGTACTTC.

The J gene is TRBJ1-2, the V gene TRBV5-6, with TRBD1 identical over 7 bases. V gave up 4 bases and J gave up 5 bases; unmatched junction bases: 5. Germline V gene sequence: CDR1 SGHDT, CDR2 YYEEEE. The CDR3 spans 13 residues. The CDR3 here is CASSDRAVYGYTF. As DNA, the CDR3 is TGTGCCAGCAGCGACAGGGCTGTGTATGGCTACACCTTC.

This rearrangement joins TRBV10-3 to TRBJ2-7, with 8 bases aligning to TRBD2. Germline V gene lookup returns CDR1 ENHRY and CDR2 SYGVKD. J gave up 0 bases and V 0 bases, and 4 bases lay outside the gene matches. CDR3 length: 16 residues. The CDR3 spells CAISESSGRYSYEQYF. The CDR3 nucleotides are TGTGCCATCAGTGAGTCCAGCGGGAGATACTCCTACGAGCAGTACTTC.

The CDR3 is CSVDHTRGETQYF. The CDR3 region has the DNA TGCAGCGTTGATCACACAAGGGGGGAGACCCAGTACTTC. The V call is TRBV29-1, the J call TRBJ2-5; weak D call: TRBD1 (6 bases). CDR3 length: 13 amino acids. Trimming took 3 bases from V and 5 from J, leaving 13 bases between them. Germline lookup yields CDR1 SQVTM and CDR2 ANQGSEA.

CDR3 protein: CASSSRRDNEQFF. The CDR3 region has the DNA TGTGCCAGCAGTTCCCGACGGGACAATGAGCAGTTCTTC. V is TRBV6-5 and J is TRBJ2-1, with D unresolved. Germline assignment: CDR1 MNHEY and CDR2 SVGAGI. The CDR3 consists of 13 residues. Trimming pared 4 bases from V and 5 bases from J, leaving 9 bases between.

The count of this clone is one. This chain uses TRBV6-5 with TRBJ1-3; 8 nucleotides line up with TRBD1. Trimming removed 6 bases from V and 4 bases from J; junction bases left unmatched: 8. This CDR3 is 15 amino acids long. The germline V gene has CDR1 MNHEY and CDR2 SVGAGI. For the CDR3, the DNA is TGTGCCAGCAGAGGGACAGGACCGAGGGGAAACACCATATATTTT. This codes for CASRGTGPRGNTIYF.

The rearrangement uses TRBV5-8 and TRBJ1-5, with 7 bases identical to TRBD1. The J segment lost 5 bases and the V segment lost 3 bases, leaving 5 bases of the junction unmatched. CDR1 SGHTS and CDR2 YDEGEE come from the germline V gene. The CDR3 sequence is 14 residues long. CDR3 DNA sequence: TGTGCCAGCAGCTCAGACAGGGAAGATCAGCCCCAGCATTTT. Amino acids: CASSSDREDQPQHF.

The sample holds one count of this clone. J is TRBJ1-5 and V is TRBV15; 8 nucleotides agree with TRBD1. Germline loops: CDR1 LNHNV, CDR2 YYDKDF (reference sequence). The CDR3 is 15 amino acids. The V segment lost 5 bases and the J segment 2 bases; nucleotides outside the gene matches: 5. CDR3 amino acids: CATSPDRVGNQPQHF. Written as DNA, the CDR3 is TGTGCCACCAGCCCGGACAGGGTCGGCAATCAGCCCCAGCATTTT.

The CDR3 is CASSLGALRTYEQYF. CDR3 sequence (DNA): TGTGCCAGCAGCTTAGGGGCGCTCAGAACCTACGAGCAGTACTTC. V and J are TRBV7-8 and TRBJ2-7; D remains unclear. There are 15 residues in the CDR3. The germline V gene has CDR1 SGHVS and CDR2 FQNEAQ. Trimming shortened V by 1 base and J by 2 bases, and 12 bases separated the two germline ends.